The entry that follows covers one TCR beta chain sequence. These data originate in a study of blood T cell repertoires in COVID-19. Turning to the study itself: Specimens from acute and convalescent COVID-19 originated in the United States, Italy and Spain. T cells, B-cell-depleted T cells, or PBMCs provided the cDNA or gDNA that served as material.

Data came from immunoSEQ multiplex PCR; TCRdb stores just in-frame clones and leaves some out. This table has around 51,000 clones, about 86% appearing once. This CDR3 is built from 11 residues. The germline V gene encodes CDR1 DFQATT and CDR2 SNEGSKA (reference sequence). V gave up 6 bases and J gave up 5 bases, with 10 bases separating them. The source material was peripheral blood. V gene TRBV20-1 combines with J gene TRBJ1-1; D unresolved. The sequence was collected from a woman aged 80 or over with acute or convalescent COVID-19. The CDR3 loop is CSARERTEAFF. DNA of the CDR3: TGCAGTGCGAGGGAGAGAACTGAAGCTTTCTTT.